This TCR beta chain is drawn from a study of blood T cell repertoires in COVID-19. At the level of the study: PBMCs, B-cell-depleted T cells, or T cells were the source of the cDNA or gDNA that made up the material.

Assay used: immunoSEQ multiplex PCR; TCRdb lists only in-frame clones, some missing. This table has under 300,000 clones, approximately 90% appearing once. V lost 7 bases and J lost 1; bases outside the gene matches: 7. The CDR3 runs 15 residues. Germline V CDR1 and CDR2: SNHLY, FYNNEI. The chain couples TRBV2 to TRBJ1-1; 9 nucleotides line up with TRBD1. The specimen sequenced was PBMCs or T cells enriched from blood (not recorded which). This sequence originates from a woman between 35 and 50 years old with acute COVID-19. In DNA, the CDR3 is TGTGCCAGCACCCTCCGGGACAGGGAGAACACTGAAGCTTTCTTT. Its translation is CASTLRDRENTEAFF.